This T cell receptor beta chain was found in a study of patients and donors after allogeneic stem cell transplantation. This clonotype was observed a few times. MiXCR, run by TCRdb on the RT-PCR reads, gives a single entry per CDR3 protein. The table records 920,000 or so distinct CDR3 sequences, 15% to 20% of them present only once. There are 14 residues in the CDR3. With V trimmed by 6 bases and J by 3 bases, 9 bases remained unmatched. Germline lookup yields CDR1 DFQATT and CDR2 SNEGSKA (reference sequence). The specimen was blood, either unsorted or a sorted T cell fraction (not recorded which). The chain is built from TRBV20-1 and TRBJ2-7; TRBD1 matches 9 bases. This TCR was recovered from a human donor who was either an allogeneic HSCT recipient or a stem cell or donor lymphocyte infusion donor (not recorded which). It is not recorded whose cells these are; they may come from a transplant donor. In nucleotides, the CDR3 is TGCAGTGCCCGCGACAGGGGGGCCTTCTACGAGCAGTACTTC. The encoded protein is CSARDRGAFYEQYF.